This TCR beta chain was identified during a study of blood T cell repertoires in COVID-19. The wider study: Collection of acute and convalescent COVID-19 samples took place in the United States, Italy and Spain. PBMCs, B-cell-depleted T cells, or T cells provided the cDNA or gDNA that made up the material.

Living in about two dozen US areas, the participants were between 18 and 89 years of age. CDR3 size: 13 residues. The trim removed 3 bases at V and 13 bases at J, leaving 9 bases unmatched. As originally analysed: Estimation of nucleated cell counts relied on the amplification of reference gene primers. The assay was immunoSEQ multiplex PCR, and TCRdb's table has in-frame clones only and misses some. V and J calls and clone size are given by that table; D and trimming were obtained from the DNA. The profile covers 250,000 or so clones, with approximately 90% appearing a single time and more than 10% taken by the ten largest.

The sample taken for sequencing was PBMCs or T cells enriched from blood (not recorded which). The rearrangement uses TRBV12-3 or TRBV12-4 and TRBJ2-1; 7 bases fit TRBD2. This receptor was taken from a man aged 25-45 years who had recovered from COVID-19. The CDR3 spells CASSFLAGVKQFF. As DNA, the CDR3 is TGTGCCAGCAGTTTCTTAGCGGGCGTTAAACAGTTCTTC.